Given below is one T cell receptor beta chain in context. The data originate from a study of blood T cells in healthy people across ages. A second PCR, run for about 6 to 11 cycles, used a sample-barcoded 5' primer plus a J-beta primer mix. TCRdb re-analysed the 5' RACE reads in MiXCR, keeping a single row per CDR3 protein. Of around 1,800,000 distinct CDR3 sequences listed, about two fifths are singletons. The source is a human donor in good health. The sequenced sample was blood.

The CDR3 DNA follows: TGTGCCAGCAGTAGTATAGCGGGGGGGAAAGATGAGCAGTTCTTC. As protein: CASSSIAGGKDEQFF. The rearrangement joins TRBV6-5 to TRBJ2-1; 11 bases agree with TRBD2. Trimming removed 5 bases from V and 8 bases from J; junction bases left unmatched: 8. The CDR3 runs 15 residues. Germline V gene lookup returns CDR1 MNHEY and CDR2 SVGAGI.